This TCR beta chain was sequenced for a study of shared clonotypes between healthy human individuals. Whole-study context: With ages of 18 to 49, the donors were two women and three men.

A word on this clone: The antigen is not known.

Study-wide points: Relative to clonotypes present in all four donors, those not shared had lower generation probabilities. Compared with memory subsets, naive subsets generally had larger estimated richness.

Using immunoSEQ multiplex PCR, the repertoire was profiled, and TCRdb retains in-frame clones only, with some absent. The table includes around 2,000,000 clones, roughly 95% detected once. The length of the CDR3 is 14 residues. CDR1 and CDR2 from the germline V gene are SGHTA and FQGNSA. Trimming at V came to 1 base and at J to 3 bases, leaving 3 bases not matched to a gene. Only CD45RO-negative cells positively selected for CCR7 counted as naive CD8 cells, so terminally differentiated effector memory CD45RA+ cells were excluded. This sequence originates from a man between 18 and 29 years old in good health. The chain carries TRBV7-2 and TRBJ2-7; 7 bases match TRBD2. Sequenced material: naive CD8+ T cells sorted from blood. The CDR3 protein is CASSLGGGHYEQYF. In DNA, the CDR3 is TGTGCCAGCAGCTTAGGGGGAGGGCACTACGAGCAGTACTTC.